This T cell receptor beta chain appears in the sequencing data of a study of shared clonotypes between healthy human individuals. Sorted-subset replicate PCR reactions contained approximately 190 ng DNA, corresponding to approximately 30,000 T cell genomes. Data came from immunoSEQ multiplex PCR; TCRdb stores just in-frame clones and leaves some out. This sample has some 2 million clones, with approximately 94% found just once. Positive CCR7 selection of CD45RO-negative cells yielded the naive CD8 cells, and terminally differentiated effector memory CD45RA+ cells were excluded. Remarks on this clone: Its antigen remains unidentified.

Germline loops: CDR1 MGHRA, CDR2 YSYEKL. The CDR3 runs to 12 residues. V was cut by 8 bases and J by 7 bases, with 12 bases left in between. Points from the study as a whole: The naive CD4 repertoires of a few donors were compared, and approximately 5% of clonotypes were shared. Unshared clonotypes carried lower generation probabilities than those common to all four donors. Naive subsets tended to show greater estimated richness than memory subsets.

The V and J genes are TRBV4-1 and TRBJ2-1; D is perhaps TRBD2 (7 bases). The sequenced material came from naive CD8+ T cells sorted from blood. The receptor comes from a man between 18 and 29 years old in good health. DNA for the CDR3: TGCGCCAGCGGGGGGGCCTCGAATGAGCAGTTCTTC. Amino acids: CASGGASNEQFF.